A selection of T cell receptor beta chains follows, all from one sample in a study of radiotherapy plus CTLA-4 blockade in lung cancer. TCRdb's copy holds only in-frame clones and misses some; the assay was immunoSEQ multiplex PCR. This sample has tens of thousands of clones, with roughly 85% found just once. This specimen was peripheral blood, taken from a patient treated with radiotherapy plus ipilimumab. Source of these receptors: a human donor with non-small cell lung cancer who had stable disease on radiotherapy plus ipilimumab. The CDR3 runs from the conserved cysteine through the conserved F or W. D genes are given only for firm matches. Not every row has a clone size; where given, it reads once, few, many or a size class.

TRBD2 TRBJ2-3 TRBV5-1 NA TGCGCCAGCAGCCGTAGCGGGGCTAACACAGATACGCAGTATTTT CASSRSGANTDTQYF
NA TRBJ1-3 TRBV30 NA TGTGCCTGGAGTCCAGGCTCTGGAAACACCATATATTTT CAWSPGSGNTIYF
NA TRBJ2-7 TRBV20-1 NA TGCAGTGCTACCGGGTTGAGCGAGCAGTACTTC CSATGLSEQYF
NA TRBJ1-6 TRBV6-5 NA TGTGCCAGCAGTTACTCGATGGGGGGCATGGATTCACCCCTCCACTTT CASSYSMGGMDSPLHF
TRBD2 TRBJ2-1 TRBV7-3 NA TGTGCCAGCAGCTTCGCTCAGACTAGCCCTGAGCAGTTCTTC CASSFAQTSPEQFF
NA TRBJ2-5 TRBV10-3 NA TGTGCCATCAGTGACCGGGCCGCAGACCAAGAGACCCAGTACTTC CAISDRAADQETQYF
TRBD2 TRBJ2-3 TRBV10-1 NA TGCGCCAGCAGGCGAAGAGCGGGGGACACAGATACGCAGTATTTT CASRRRAGDTDTQYF
NA TRBJ2-7 TRBV27 NA TGTGCCAGCGCGGTGCGGGGGCAGAGCCACGAGCAGTACTTC CASAVRGQSHEQYF
NA TRBJ2-1 TRBV11-2 NA TGTGCCAGCAGCTTAGAGGGGGACGGAGCCAATGAGCAGTTCTTC CASSLEGDGANEQFF
NA TRBJ2-7 TRBV28 once TGTGCCAGCACCCTTGGTAGGGCTACATGGAAGGGACCGGACTACGAGCAGTACTTC CASTLGRATWKGPDYEQYF
NA TRBJ1-2 TRBV29-1 NA TGCAGCGTTAAAAGAGGGGCGGAAGGCTACACCTTC CSVKRGAEGYTF
NA TRBJ2-7 TRBV7-2 NA TGTGCCAGCAGCTACTTCGATGGCGAGCAGTACTTC CASSYFDGEQYF
NA TRBJ1-2 TRBV29-1 once TGCAGCGTTGACACCCAGCTCGGAGGTAACTATGGCTACACCTTC CSVDTQLGGNYGYTF
NA TRBJ2-5 TRBV7-6 once TGTGCCAGCAGCCTAAGTGATGGCGGGTTTCCGCAGACCCAGTACTTC CASSLSDGGFPQTQYF
NA TRBJ2-7 TRBV18 few TGTGCCAGCTCGCCTCGGGGCAGGCGCTACGAGCAGTACTTC CASSPRGRRYEQYF
NA TRBJ1-1 TRBV19 NA TGTGCCAGTAGTATATTTCTGAACACTGAAGCTTTCTTT CASSIFLNTEAFF
TRBD1 TRBJ1-2 TRBV28 medium-sized TGTGCCAGCAGTTTATATTCCCACGGGACAGGGCCCTATGGCTACACCTTC CASSLYSHGTGPYGYTF
NA TRBJ2-3 TRBV7-3 NA TGTGCCAGCAGCTTAAAGCATGGCGTCAGCACAGATACGCAGTATTTT CASSLKHGVSTDTQYF